Described below is a single T cell receptor beta chain sequence and its context. Its target is not known. This sample was taken from a study of T cell responses to AZD1222 COVID-19 vaccine. Study-level points and caveats: Elevations in Spike-specific TCR breadth and depth followed administration of two AZD1222 doses.

CDR1 and CDR2 from the germline V gene are MNHEY and SVGAGI. The CDR3 consists of 15 residues. V lost 2 bases and J 1 base, leaving 11 bases between the germline ends. Data came from immunoSEQ multiplex PCR; TCRdb stores just in-frame clones and leaves some out. The table lists about 150,000 clones, under 95% of them singletons. Specimen: peripheral blood, collected on day 0 of AZD1222 vaccination. The rearrangement uses TRBV6-5 and TRBJ2-5; D assignment may be TRBD1 or TRBD2 (5 bases each). This receptor was identified in an adult in good health. In nucleotides, the CDR3 is TGTGCCAGCAGTTACCGCCGGGGACCCCAAGAGACCCAGTACTTC. Translation gives CASSYRRGPQETQYF.